Below, one T cell receptor beta chain is given with its context. An end of the junction does not agree with germline; a read error may underlie this. These data are taken from a study of CD8+CD57+ T cells in acquired aplastic anemia. An expansion of CD8+CD57+ cells by flow cytometry had been shown in patients chosen for sequencing. TCR beta VDJ combinations and CDR3 sequences were profiled from genomic DNA. Each CDR3 protein gets one entry after TCRdb re-called the reads with MiXCR. The table records about 98,000 distinct CDR3 sequences, approximately 73% of them present only once. The CDR3 contains 16 residues. Germline CDR1 is SGHVS and CDR2 is FNYEAQ.

What was sequenced was sorted CD4+, CD8+, or CD8+CD57+ T cells (not recorded which) from PBMCs. This TCR derives from a human donor with aplastic anemia. The chain recombines TRBV7-6 with TRBJ2-1; 7 nucleotides line up with TRBD2. The CDR3 nucleotides read TGTGCCAGCGGCACCGACGGCGGGAGTCCCTACAATGAACAGTTCTTC. It translates to CASGTDGGSPYNEQFF.